This T cell receptor beta chain was found in a study of blood T cell repertoires in COVID-19. Study background: Acute and convalescent COVID-19 specimens originated in the United States, Italy and Spain. In each case, the material was cDNA or gDNA derived from T cells, B-cell-depleted T cells, or PBMCs.

Source study methods: Reference gene primer amplification gave estimated nucleated cell counts. Clones were read by immunoSEQ multiplex PCR, and TCRdb kept only the in-frame ones, dropping some. Clonal size and the V and J genes are those of that table, whereas D and trimming came from the DNA. Here the sample spans 40,000 to 60,000 clones, roughly 84% being singletons. This receptor was obtained from a man aged 50 to 60 with active COVID-19. The sample consisted of peripheral blood.

CDR3 region: CASRFGSSYNSPLHF. The CDR3 coding sequence is TGTGCCAGCAGATTCGGTAGCTCCTATAATTCACCCCTCCACTTT. This chain connects TRBV6-5 to TRBJ1-6; D unresolved. The V end lost 6 bases, the J end lost 0 bases, and 9 bases lay between the germline ends. The CDR3 runs 15 residues. Germline V gene sequence: CDR1 MNHEY, CDR2 SVGAGI.